These 8 T cell receptor beta chains were all obtained from the same sample, sequenced in a study of blood T cell repertoires in COVID-19. Clones were read by immunoSEQ multiplex PCR, and TCRdb kept only the in-frame ones, dropping some. In the table there are some 220,000 clones, 65% to 85% of which are singletons. Sequenced input: peripheral blood. These receptors were taken from a human donor in a cohort sampled during active COVID-19.

The chain links TRBV6-5 to TRBJ2-7; 10 bases are a match to TRBD1. After removal of 5 bases from V and 3 bases from J, the junction contained 4 bases not matched to a gene. From germline, CDR1 is MNHEY and CDR2 SVGAGI. The CDR3 contains 14 residues. CDR3 DNA: TGTGCCAGCAGTCGGACAGGGGGTTTCTACGAGCAGTACTTC. This encodes CASSRTGGFYEQYF.

The V gene is TRBV28, the J gene TRBJ2-7; D may be TRBD1 (6 bases). Germline assignment: CDR1 MDHEN and CDR2 SYDVKM. V was pared by 7 bases and J by 2 bases, with 15 bases between. This CDR3 spans 14 amino acids. CDR3 in amino acids: CASNLRGSPYEQYF. The CDR3 DNA follows: TGTGCCAGCAATCTTAGGGGGAGCCCCTACGAGCAGTACTTC.

V gene TRBV2 combines with J gene TRBJ1-1; the D gene is possibly TRBD1 (6 bases). The CDR3 sequence is 15 residues long. Germline CDR1 SNHLY, CDR2 FYNNEI. Trimming cost V 0 bases and J 5 bases, with 13 bases left between them. As DNA, the CDR3 is TGTGCCAGCAGTGAAGCGCCGGGGGGCCGGACTGAAGCTTTCTTT. It encodes CASSEAPGGRTEAFF.

The V and J genes are TRBV7-8 and TRBJ1-1; 7 bases are a match to TRBD1. Germline assignment: CDR1 SGHVS and CDR2 FQNEAQ. The CDR3 sequence is 14 residues long. V gave up 5 bases and J gave up 5 bases; unmatched junction bases: 8. CDR3 amino acids: CASSDYRGGTEAFF. The CDR3, as DNA: TGTGCCAGCAGCGATTACAGGGGTGGAACTGAAGCTTTCTTT.

The CDR3 sequence: CASSLVQGLHNEQFF. CDR3 in DNA: TGTGCCAGCAGCTTAGTTCAGGGACTACACAATGAGCAGTTCTTC. The chain has TRBV7-2 and TRBJ2-1, with TRBD2 identical over 7 bases. This CDR3 region has 15 residues. CDR1 and CDR2 from the germline V gene are SGHTA and FQGNSA. The V and J ends lost 1 base and 5 bases, in that order; junction bases with no gene match: 5.

This chain joins TRBV4-1 and TRBJ1-5; maybe TRBD1 (5 bases). CDR3 size: 15 residues. Looked up from germline, CDR1 is MGHRA and CDR2 is YSYEKL. The V end lost 2 bases, the J end lost 4 bases, and 12 bases lay between the germline ends. The CDR3 loop is CASSQFQGWNQPQHF. In DNA, the CDR3 is TGCGCCAGCAGCCAATTTCAGGGCTGGAATCAGCCCCAGCATTTT.

The genes are TRBV11-2 and TRBJ1-5, with 8 positions matching TRBD1. The V gene's germline CDR1 is SGHAT and CDR2 FQNNGV. There are 16 residues in the CDR3. Trimming removed 1 base from V and 3 bases from J; junction bases left unmatched: 5. CDR3 protein: CASSLGRTGHNQPQHF. In DNA, the CDR3 is TGTGCCAGCAGCTTAGGGAGGACAGGGCACAATCAGCCCCAGCATTTT.

This rearrangement joins TRBV3-1 (or the pseudogene TRBV3-2) to TRBJ2-3, with TRBD2 matching over 8 bases. This CDR3 contains 16 residues. Germline-derived CDR1 and CDR2 are LGHDT and YNNKEL (reference sequence). V lost 0 bases and J lost 6; bases outside the gene matches: 8. Written as DNA, the CDR3 is TGTGCCAGCAGCCAAGATACCGGGAGGGCAGGTGATACGCAGTATTTT. It yields the protein CASSQDTGRAGDTQYF.